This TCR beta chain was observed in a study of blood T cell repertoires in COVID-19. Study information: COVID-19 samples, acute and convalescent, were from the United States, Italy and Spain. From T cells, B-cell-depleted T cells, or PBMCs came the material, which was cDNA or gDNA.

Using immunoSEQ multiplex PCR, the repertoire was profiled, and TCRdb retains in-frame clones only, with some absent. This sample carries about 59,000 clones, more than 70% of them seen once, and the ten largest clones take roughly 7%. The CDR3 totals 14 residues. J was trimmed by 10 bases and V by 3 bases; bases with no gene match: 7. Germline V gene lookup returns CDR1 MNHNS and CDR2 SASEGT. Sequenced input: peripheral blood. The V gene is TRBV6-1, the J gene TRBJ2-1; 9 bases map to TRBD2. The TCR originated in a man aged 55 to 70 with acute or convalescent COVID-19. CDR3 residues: CASSELAGPWEQFF. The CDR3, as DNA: TGTGCCAGCAGTGAGCTAGCGGGGCCTTGGGAGCAGTTCTTC.